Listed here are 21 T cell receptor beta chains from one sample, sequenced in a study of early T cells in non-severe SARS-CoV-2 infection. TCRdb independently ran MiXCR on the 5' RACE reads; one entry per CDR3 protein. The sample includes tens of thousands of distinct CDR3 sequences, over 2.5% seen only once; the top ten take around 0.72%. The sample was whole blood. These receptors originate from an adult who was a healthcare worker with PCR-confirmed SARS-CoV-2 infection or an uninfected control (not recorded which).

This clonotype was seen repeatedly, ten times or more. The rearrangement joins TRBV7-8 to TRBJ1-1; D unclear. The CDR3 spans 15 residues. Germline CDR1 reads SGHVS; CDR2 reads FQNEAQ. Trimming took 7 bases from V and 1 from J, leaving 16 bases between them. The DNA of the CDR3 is TGTGCCAGCATTCGAATGACCCACCCGAACACTGAAGCTTTCTTT. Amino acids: CASIRMTHPNTEAFF.

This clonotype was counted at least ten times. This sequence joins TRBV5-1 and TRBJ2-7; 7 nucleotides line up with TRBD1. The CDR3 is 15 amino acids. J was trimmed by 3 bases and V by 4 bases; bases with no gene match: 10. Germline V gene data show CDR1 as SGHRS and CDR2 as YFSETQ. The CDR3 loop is CASSPTGSSYYEQYV. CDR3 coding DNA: TGCGCCAGCAGCCCGACAGGGAGCTCCTACTACGAGCAGTACGTC.

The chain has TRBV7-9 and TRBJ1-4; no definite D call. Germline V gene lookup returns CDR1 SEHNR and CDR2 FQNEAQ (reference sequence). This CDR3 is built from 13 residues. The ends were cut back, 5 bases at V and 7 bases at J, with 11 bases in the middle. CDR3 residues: CASSLRAGEKLFF. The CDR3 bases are TGTGCCAGCAGCCTTAGGGCCGGTGAAAAACTGTTTTTT.

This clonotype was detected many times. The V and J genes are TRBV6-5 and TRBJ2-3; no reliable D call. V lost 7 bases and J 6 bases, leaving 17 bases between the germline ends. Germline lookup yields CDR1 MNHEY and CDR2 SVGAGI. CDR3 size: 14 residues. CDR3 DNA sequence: TGTGCCAGCACTGGGAATCATGTGTCCGATACGCAGTATTTT. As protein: CASTGNHVSDTQYF.

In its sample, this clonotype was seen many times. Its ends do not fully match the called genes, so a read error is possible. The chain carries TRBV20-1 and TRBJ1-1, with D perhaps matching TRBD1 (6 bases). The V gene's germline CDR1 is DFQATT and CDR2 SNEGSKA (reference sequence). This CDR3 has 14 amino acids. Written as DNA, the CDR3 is TGCAGTGCCCCGATTTCAGGGGCCGGCACTGAAGCCTTTTTT. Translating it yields CSAPISGAGTEAFF.

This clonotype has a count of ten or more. The CDR3 spells CASSLPGSYGYTF. CDR3 DNA: TGCGCCAGCAGCTTGCCAGGGAGCTATGGCTACACCTTC. The rearrangement links TRBV5-1 to TRBJ1-2, with D possibly being TRBD1 (5 bases). Germline CDR1 and CDR2: SGHRS and YFSETQ. V lost 1 base and J 4 bases, leaving 8 bases between the germline ends. The CDR3 sequence is 13 residues long.

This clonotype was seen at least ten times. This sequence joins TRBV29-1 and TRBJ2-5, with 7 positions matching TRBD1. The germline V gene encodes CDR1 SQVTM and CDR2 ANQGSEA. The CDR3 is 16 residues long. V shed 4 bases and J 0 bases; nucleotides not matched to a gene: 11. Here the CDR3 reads CSVGYRGGPNQETQYF. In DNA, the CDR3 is TGCAGCGTTGGGTATCGAGGGGGCCCCAACCAAGAGACCCAGTACTTC.

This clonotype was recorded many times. The chain's CDR3 is CASRGTGTGGQQPQHF. The CDR3 DNA sequence: TGTGCCAGCAGGGGAACCGGGACAGGCGGTCAGCAGCCCCAGCATTTT. The rearrangement joins TRBV6-1 to TRBJ1-5; TRBD1 matches at 8 bases. J gave up 7 bases and V 6 bases, and 14 bases lay outside the gene matches. This CDR3 has 16 amino acids. Per germline, CDR1 MNHNS and CDR2 SASEGT.

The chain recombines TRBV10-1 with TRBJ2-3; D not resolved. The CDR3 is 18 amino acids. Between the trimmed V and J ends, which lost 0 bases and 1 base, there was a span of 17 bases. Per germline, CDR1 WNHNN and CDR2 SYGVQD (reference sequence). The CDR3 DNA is TGCGCCAGCAGTGAGTCAATAGGTCTTACCGGCGGCACAGATACGCAGTATTTT. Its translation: CASSESIGLTGGTDTQYF.

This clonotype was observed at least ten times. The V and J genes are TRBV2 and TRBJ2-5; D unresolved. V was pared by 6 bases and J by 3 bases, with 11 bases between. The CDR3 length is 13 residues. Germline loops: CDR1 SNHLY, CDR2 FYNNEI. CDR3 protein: CASRIHREETQYF. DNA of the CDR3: TGTGCCAGCAGGATACACCGAGAAGAGACCCAGTACTTC.

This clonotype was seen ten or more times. CDR3 region: CASKAGTLNTGELFF. For the CDR3, the DNA is TGTGCCAGCAAGGCCGGGACACTAAACACCGGGGAGCTGTTTTTT. V usage is TRBV6-2 or TRBV6-3 and J usage is TRBJ2-2; possible D gene TRBD1, 6 bases. This CDR3 spans 15 amino acids. Germline V gene lookup returns CDR1 MNHEY and CDR2 SVGEGT. V dropped 7 bases and J dropped 2 bases, with 14 bases sitting between them.

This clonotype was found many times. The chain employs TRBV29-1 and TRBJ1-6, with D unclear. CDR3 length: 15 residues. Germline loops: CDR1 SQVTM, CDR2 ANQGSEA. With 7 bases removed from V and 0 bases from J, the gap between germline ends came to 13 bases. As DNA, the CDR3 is TGCAGCGACACAAATGCGAGCTCCTATAATTCACCCCTCCACTTT. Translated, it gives CSDTNASSYNSPLHF.

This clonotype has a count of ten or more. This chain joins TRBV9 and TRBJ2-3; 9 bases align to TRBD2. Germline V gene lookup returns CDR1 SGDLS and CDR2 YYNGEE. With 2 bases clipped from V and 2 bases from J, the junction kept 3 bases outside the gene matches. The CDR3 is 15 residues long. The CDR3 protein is CASSVAGGPTDTQYF. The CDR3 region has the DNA TGTGCCAGCAGCGTCGCGGGGGGGCCCACAGATACGCAGTATTTT.

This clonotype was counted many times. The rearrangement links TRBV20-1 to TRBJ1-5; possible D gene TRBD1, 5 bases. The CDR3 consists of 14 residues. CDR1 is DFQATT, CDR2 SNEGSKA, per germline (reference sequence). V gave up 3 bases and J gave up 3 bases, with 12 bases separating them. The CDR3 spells CSASDGAINQPQHF. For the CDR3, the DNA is TGCAGTGCTAGCGATGGGGCGATCAATCAGCCCCAGCATTTT.

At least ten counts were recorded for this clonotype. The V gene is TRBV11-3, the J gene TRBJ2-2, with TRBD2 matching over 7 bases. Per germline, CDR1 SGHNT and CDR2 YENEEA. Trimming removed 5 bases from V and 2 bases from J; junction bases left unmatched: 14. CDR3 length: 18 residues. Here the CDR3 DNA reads TGTGCCAGCAGCCTCGCCCGGGCTAGCGGTGACAACACCGGGGAGCTGTTTTTT. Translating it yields CASSLARASGDNTGELFF.

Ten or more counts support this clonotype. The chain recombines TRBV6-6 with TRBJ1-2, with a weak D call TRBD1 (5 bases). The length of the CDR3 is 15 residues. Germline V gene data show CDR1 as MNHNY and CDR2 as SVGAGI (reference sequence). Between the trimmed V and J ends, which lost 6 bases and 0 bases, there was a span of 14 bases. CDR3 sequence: CASRTGTDANYGYTF. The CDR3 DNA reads TGTGCCAGCAGAACCGGGACGGACGCTAACTATGGCTACACCTTC.

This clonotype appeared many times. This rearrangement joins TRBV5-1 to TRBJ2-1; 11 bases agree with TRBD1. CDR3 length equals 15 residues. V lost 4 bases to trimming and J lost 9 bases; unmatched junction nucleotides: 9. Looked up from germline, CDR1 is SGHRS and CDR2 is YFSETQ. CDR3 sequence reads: CASSPGQGGSSEQFF. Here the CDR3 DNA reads TGCGCCAGCAGCCCGGGACAGGGGGGTTCTTCTGAGCAGTTCTTC.

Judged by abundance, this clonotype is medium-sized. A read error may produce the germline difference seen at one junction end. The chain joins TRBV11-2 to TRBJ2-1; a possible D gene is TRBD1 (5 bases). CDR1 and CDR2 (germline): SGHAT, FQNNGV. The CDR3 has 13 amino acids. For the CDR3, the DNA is TGTGCCAGCAGCTTAGATGTAGGCAGGGCGAGGCTCTTC. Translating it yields CASSLDVGRARLF.

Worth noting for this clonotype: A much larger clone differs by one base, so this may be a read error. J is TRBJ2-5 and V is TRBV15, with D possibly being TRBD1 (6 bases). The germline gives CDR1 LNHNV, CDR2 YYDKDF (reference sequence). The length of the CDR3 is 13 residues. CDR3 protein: CATNRGGQETQYF. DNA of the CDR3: TGTGCCACCAACAGAGGGGGCCAAGAGACCCAGTACTTC. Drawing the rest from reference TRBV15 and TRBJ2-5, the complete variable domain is DAMVIQNPRYQVTQFGKPVTLSCSQTLNHNVMYWYQQKSSQAPKLLFHYYDKDFNNEADTPDNFQSRRPNTSFCFLDIRSPGLGDTAMYLCATNRGGQETQYFGPGTRLLVL.

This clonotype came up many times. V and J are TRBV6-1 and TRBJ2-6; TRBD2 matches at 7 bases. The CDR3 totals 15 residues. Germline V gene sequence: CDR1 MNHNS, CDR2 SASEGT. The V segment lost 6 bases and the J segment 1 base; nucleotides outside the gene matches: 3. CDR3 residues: CASRMGGSGANVLTF. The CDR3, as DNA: TGTGCCAGCAGAATGGGGGGGTCTGGGGCCAACGTCCTGACTTTC.

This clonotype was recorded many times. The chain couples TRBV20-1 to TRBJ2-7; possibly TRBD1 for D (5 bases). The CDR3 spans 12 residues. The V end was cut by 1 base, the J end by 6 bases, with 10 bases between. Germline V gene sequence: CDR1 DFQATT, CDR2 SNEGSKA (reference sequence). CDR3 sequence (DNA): TGCAGTGCTAGAGGACAGTCTGCCGAGCAGTACGTC. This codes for CSARGQSAEQYV.